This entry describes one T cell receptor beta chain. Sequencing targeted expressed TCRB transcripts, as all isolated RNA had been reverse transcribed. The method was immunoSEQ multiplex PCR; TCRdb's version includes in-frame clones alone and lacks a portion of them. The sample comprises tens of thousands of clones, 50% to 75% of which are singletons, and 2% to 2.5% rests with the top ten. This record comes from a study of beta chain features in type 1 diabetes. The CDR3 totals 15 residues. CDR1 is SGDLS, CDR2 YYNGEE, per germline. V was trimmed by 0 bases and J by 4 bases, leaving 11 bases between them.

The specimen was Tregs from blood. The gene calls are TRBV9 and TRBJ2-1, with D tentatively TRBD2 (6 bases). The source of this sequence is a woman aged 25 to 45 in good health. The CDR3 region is CASSVGTGAYNEQFF. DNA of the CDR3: TGTGCCAGCAGCGTAGGGACGGGAGCGTACAATGAGCAGTTCTTC.